This is a list of T cell receptor beta chains from one sample in a study of CD8 T cells in Susac syndrome. MiXCR, applied by TCRdb to the immunoSEQ multiplex PCR reads, yields one record per CDR3 protein. The sample includes some 130,000 distinct CDR3 sequences, more than 75% of them seen just once. Material: CD8+ T cells from PBMCs. The source of these receptors is a human donor with multiple sclerosis. Both conserved end residues are trimmed from each CDR3. Fields, in order: J gene, V gene, CDR3 protein.

j_gene: TRBJ2-1; v_gene: TRBV29-1; CDR3aa: SGQGVEEQF
j_gene: TRBJ2-1; v_gene: TRBV2; CDR3aa: ASSPGPASYNEQF
j_gene: TRBJ1-5; v_gene: TRBV6-5; CDR3aa: ASSNQGSNQPQH
j_gene: TRBJ2-7; v_gene: TRBV30; CDR3aa: AWSVRGGVLAAEQY
j_gene: TRBJ2-1; v_gene: TRBV20-1; CDR3aa: SARSWTSGRLGDEQF
j_gene: TRBJ2-7; v_gene: TRBV5-6; CDR3aa: ASSLRRGRGTYEQY
j_gene: TRBJ1-5; v_gene: TRBV19; CDR3aa: ASSLQGGSNQPQH
j_gene: TRBJ2-5; v_gene: TRBV14; CDR3aa: ASSLSDSSNPSETQY
j_gene: TRBJ1-1; v_gene: TRBV5-1; CDR3aa: ASSLGDRGRDTEAF
j_gene: TRBJ1-4; v_gene: TRBV7-9; CDR3aa: ASSRGQTTNEKLF
j_gene: TRBJ2-2; v_gene: TRBV28; CDR3aa: ASSWELVTGELF
j_gene: TRBJ2-3; v_gene: TRBV20-1; CDR3aa: SARANSEADTQY
j_gene: TRBJ1-2; v_gene: TRBV30; CDR3aa: AWSVGEGAGGCT
j_gene: TRBJ1-2; v_gene: TRBV5-1; CDR3aa: ASKGTASNYGYT
j_gene: TRBJ1-2; v_gene: TRBV4-1; CDR3aa: ASSQVSGGGYT
j_gene: TRBJ2-7; v_gene: TRBV27; CDR3aa: ASSLRGGPYEQY
j_gene: TRBJ2-6; v_gene: TRBV7-9; CDR3aa: ASSFQPGQLFSGANVLT
j_gene: TRBJ1-5; v_gene: TRBV27; CDR3aa: ASSLIWTEGQPQH
j_gene: TRBJ2-3; v_gene: TRBV5-6; CDR3aa: ASSLSLVPDTQY
j_gene: TRBJ2-2; v_gene: TRBV19; CDR3aa: ASSSYQGLAGLKTGELF
j_gene: TRBJ1-1; v_gene: TRBV5-6; CDR3aa: ASSFQQTEAF
j_gene: TRBJ2-3; v_gene: TRBV6-1; CDR3aa: ASGGASDTQY
j_gene: TRBJ2-7; v_gene: TRBV27; CDR3aa: ASSLYQGSGEQY
j_gene: TRBJ2-5; v_gene: TRBV24-1; CDR3aa: ATSALGETQY
j_gene: TRBJ2-2; v_gene: TRBV5-4; CDR3aa: ASRLKDGELF
j_gene: TRBJ1-4; v_gene: TRBV5-4; CDR3aa: ASSPPGTTNEKLF
j_gene: TRBJ1-5; v_gene: TRBV29-1; CDR3aa: SVGTGEDGAQH
j_gene: TRBJ1-1; v_gene: TRBV4-2; CDR3aa: ASSSTRSTEAF
j_gene: TRBJ2-3; v_gene: TRBV6-2/TRBV6-3; CDR3aa: ASSLGTSSTDTQY
j_gene: TRBJ2-2; v_gene: TRBV11-2; CDR3aa: ASSLNPEVGELF
j_gene: TRBJ2-3; v_gene: TRBV7-9; CDR3aa: ASSISDPTDTQY